This TCR beta chain was captured by sequencing in a study of blood T cell repertoires in COVID-19. On the study more broadly: Researchers got acute and convalescent COVID-19 samples from the United States, Italy and Spain.

Clones were sequenced by immunoSEQ multiplex PCR, and TCRdb holds only the in-frame ones, with some missing. Of hundreds of thousands of clones listed, approximately 91% are singletons. Patients of the Seattle cohort, enrolled during active infection, were followed longitudinally. Germline V gene lookup returns CDR1 SGHDT and CDR2 YYEEEE. Trimming removed 0 bases from V and 4 bases from J, with 10 bases in between. There are 14 residues in the CDR3. V and J are TRBV5-6 and TRBJ1-1, with D perhaps matching TRBD1 (6 bases). This receptor was taken from a woman between 65 and 79 years old with COVID-19, enrolled during active disease. Specimen: peripheral blood. CDR3 DNA: TGTGCCAGCAGCTTGGAACAGGGTGGCACTGAAGCTTTCTTT. Its translation: CASSLEQGGTEAFF. The full variable domain, its missing parts supplied by reference TRBV5-6 and TRBJ1-1, is DAGVTQSPTHLIKTRGQQVTLRCSPKSGHDTVSWYQQALGQGPQFIFQYYEEEERQRGNFPDRFSGHQFPNYSSELNVNALLLGDSALYLCASSLEQGGTEAFFGQGTRLTVV.